This T cell receptor beta chain was sequenced during a study of T-cell reconstitution after alpha-beta-depleted transplantation in children. Preparation of the TCRbeta library used unique molecular identifiers. MiXCR, run by TCRdb on the PCR reads, gives a single entry per CDR3 protein. This repertoire shows roughly 200,000 distinct CDR3 sequences, about 9.5% found once; its top ten account for 6.2%. This clonotype was detected a few times. The CDR3 runs 12 residues. CDR1 is SGHTA and CDR2 is FQGNSA in the germline V gene. V was cut by 2 bases and J by 4 bases, with 5 bases left in between. The chain joins TRBV7-2 to TRBJ2-5, with D hard to call. The TCR sequence derives from a human donor who donated a stem cell graft to a child with acute lymphoblastic leukemia. Source: PBMCs from the stem cell graft donor, taken from the stem cell graft. The CDR3 DNA reads as TGTGCCAGCAGCTTATTTCTAGAGACCCAGTACTTC. Amino acid sequence: CASSLFLETQYF.